The 7 T cell receptor beta chains presented below share a single source sample, sequenced in a study of CD8+ T cells in alopecia areata (dated by TCRdb to between 2017 and 2018). Receptor amplification or capture employed the immunoSEQ multiplex PCR assay. RNA was extracted from all samples and reverse transcribed into cDNA, which served as template for TCR sequencing. What TCRdb holds here is the immuneACCESS table cut down to in-frame rearrangements. Part of the clones is not present; checked against another copy, under half of the missing clones reflect an unresolved V gene, and the others are unexplained. The sample includes about 210,000 clones, with 64% observed a single time. The ten biggest clones cover more than 3.5% of the sample. Interpreted using the paper, the time point label stands for: more than 3 weeks on oral tofacitinib. This specimen's treatment or condition label, per the study, means: oral pan-JAK inhibitor, 5-10 mg twice daily.

The specimen was CD4+ T cells sorted from blood, collected at week 4, from a patient treated with tofacitinib. All receptors derive from a human donor with alopecia areata.

The gene calls are TRBV11-3 and TRBJ2-3; weak D call: TRBD2 (6 bases). The V end was cut by 1 base, the J end by 0 bases, with 8 bases between. The germline CDR1 and CDR2 sequences are SGHNT and YENEEA. This CDR3 comprises 15 residues. The CDR3 spells CASSLAGASTDTQYF. The CDR3 DNA reads TGTGCCAGCAGCTTAGCGGGAGCGAGCACAGATACGCAGTATTTT.

The chain has TRBV5-4 and TRBJ1-2, with 9 bases fitting TRBD1. CDR1 and CDR2 (germline): SGHNT, YYREEE (reference sequence). The V gene end was trimmed by 0 bases and the J gene end by 6 bases; junction bases not matched to a gene: 6. This CDR3 is built from 15 residues. CDR3 residues: CASSLGGQGRDGYTF. The DNA for the CDR3 is TGTGCCAGCAGCTTGGGGGGACAGGGAAGAGATGGCTACACCTTC.

This sequence joins TRBV7-2 and TRBJ2-3; no definite D call. The V gene lost 1 base and the J gene lost 0 bases, with 5 bases spanning the gap. From germline, CDR1 is SGHTA and CDR2 FQGNSA. CDR3 size: 14 residues. The CDR3 DNA reads as TGTGCCAGCAGCTTAGGTCTAAGCACAGATACGCAGTATTTT. This encodes CASSLGLSTDTQYF.

The chain uses TRBV9 and TRBJ1-3, with a possible D match to TRBD1 (5 bases). Deletions cut 3 bases from V and 4 bases from J, with 14 bases between. The germline CDR1 and CDR2 sequences are SGDLS and YYNGEE. This CDR3 region has 15 residues. The CDR3 DNA reads TGTGCCAGCAGCGGAGGGTTTGGGGACGGAAACACCATATATTTT. It yields the protein CASSGGFGDGNTIYF.

This chain uses TRBV6-6 with TRBJ1-5; D is uncertain. V was shortened by 6 bases and J by 5 bases, with 8 bases between the two germline ends. The CDR3 is made up of 12 amino acids. The germline CDR1 and CDR2 sequences are MNHNY and SVGAGI (reference sequence). The CDR3 DNA sequence: TGTGCCAGCAGACGAGCGGATCAGCCCCAGCATTTT. This codes for CASRRADQPQHF.

Only a few counts were recorded for this clone. CDR3 region: CASSSRLAGLTDTQYF. CDR3 DNA: TGTGCCAGCAGCTCTCGACTAGCGGGGCTCACAGATACGCAGTATTTT. The chain combines TRBV5-4 with TRBJ2-3, with TRBD2 matching 11 bases. The CDR3 is 16 residues long. V gave up 3 bases and J gave up 2 bases; unmatched junction bases: 5. The germline V gene has CDR1 SGHNT and CDR2 YYREEE (reference sequence).

This rearrangement joins TRBV9 to TRBJ1-6, with 7 bases aligning to TRBD1. CDR3 length: 15 amino acids. Unmatched junction bases numbered 9, after V lost 3 bases and J lost 9 bases. The germline CDR1 and CDR2 sequences are SGDLS and YYNGEE. In DNA, the CDR3 is TGTGCCAGCAGCGCACTACAGGGGAACGGTTCACCCCTCCACTTT. This codes for CASSALQGNGSPLHF.